One sample yielded the 20 T cell receptor beta chains listed below, sequenced in a study of naive and memory T cell subsets. Two oligonucleotides, mixed equimolar, formed the beta constant-region primer covering TRBC1 and TRBC2. Ligated cDNA was amplified by four rounds of PCR with nested alpha and beta constant-region primers and SP2. TCRdb fed the UMI-ligation and nested PCR reads into MiXCR, producing one record per CDR3 protein. This sample has some 82,000 distinct CDR3 sequences, with around 9% found just once. The sequencing sample was made of naive CD8+ T cells from blood. The receptor set was obtained from a human donor in good health.

This clonotype was seen a few times. This rearrangement joins TRBV7-6 to TRBJ2-7, with TRBD1 identical over 8 bases. V gave up 5 bases and J gave up 3 bases; unmatched junction bases: 9. There are 15 residues in the CDR3. The germline gives CDR1 SGHVS, CDR2 FNYEAQ. CDR3 protein: CASSPGGGQVYEQYF. The DNA for the CDR3 is TGTGCCAGCAGCCCAGGAGGGGGACAGGTCTACGAGCAGTACTTC.

This clonotype has more than one count but fewer than ten. This sequence joins TRBV12-3 or TRBV12-4 and TRBJ2-3; 14 bases fit TRBD2. CDR3 length: 17 residues. J lost 9 bases, V lost 7 bases, and 15 bases had no gene match. The CDR3, as DNA: TGTGCCAGCACCTTCTCCGCAGGGACTAGCGGGGGATGGACGCAGTATTTT. This codes for CASTFSAGTSGGWTQYF.

In this sample, this clonotype turned up many times. V gene TRBV12-3 or TRBV12-4 combines with J gene TRBJ2-7; possible D gene TRBD1, 5 bases. The CDR3 has 14 residues. With 6 bases removed from V and 2 bases from J, the gap between germline ends came to 14 bases. The CDR3 sequence: CASSPRAATYEQYF. The CDR3 DNA reads TGTGCCAGCAGCCCCAGGGCGGCTACCTACGAGCAGTACTTC.

This clonotype came up many times. This chain connects TRBV6-2 or TRBV6-3 to TRBJ2-7; 7 bases are a match to TRBD1. Trimming cost V 8 bases and J 6 bases; bases outside gene matches: 4. CDR3 length equals 11 residues. The germline gives CDR1 MNHEY, CDR2 SVGEGT. The CDR3 coding sequence is TGTGCCAGCGAAACAGGGGTCGAGCAGTACTTC. Translation: CASETGVEQYF.

This clonotype was detected ten times or more. The V gene is TRBV6-5, the J gene TRBJ2-1; 9 bases are a match to TRBD2. This CDR3 is 16 amino acids long. The germline V gene encodes CDR1 MNHEY and CDR2 SVGAGI. The V segment lost 3 bases and the J segment 5 bases; nucleotides outside the gene matches: 8. CDR3 region: CASSYTTSGADNEQFF. In DNA, the CDR3 is TGTGCCAGCAGTTATACGACTAGCGGAGCCGACAATGAGCAGTTCTTC.

At least ten counts were recorded for this clonotype. The rearrangement links TRBV20-1 to TRBJ2-1, with a weak D call TRBD2 (6 bases). CDR3 length: 15 amino acids. CDR1 and CDR2 (germline): DFQATT, SNEGSKA (reference sequence). Trimming took 5 bases from V and 0 from J, leaving 14 bases between them. This chain's CDR3 is CSASTSGRSYNEQFF. CDR3 coding DNA: TGCAGTGCTTCAACCAGCGGGCGCTCCTACAATGAGCAGTTCTTC.

This sequence joins TRBV10-2 and TRBJ1-1, with unresolved D. The germline V gene encodes CDR1 WSHSY and CDR2 SAAADI. Trimming left V 10 bases short and J 3 bases short, with 18 bases between. This CDR3 region has 14 residues. The CDR3 DNA is TGCGCCATTCGGGTGGGAGAGGTTCACACTGAAGCTTTCTTT. This sequence encodes CAIRVGEVHTEAFF.

This clonotype was recorded at least ten times. This rearrangement joins TRBV29-1 to TRBJ2-1; weak D call: TRBD2 (6 bases). CDR3 length: 14 amino acids. From germline, CDR1 is SQVTM and CDR2 ANQGSEA. Trimming shortened V by 5 bases and J by 4 bases, and 15 bases separated the two germline ends. The CDR3, as DNA: TGCAGCGTTAGGGACTCTCCGGTGTACAATGAGCAGTTCTTC. This gives the protein CSVRDSPVYNEQFF.

The J gene is TRBJ2-1, the V gene TRBV12-3 or TRBV12-4, with a possible D match to TRBD2 (6 bases). This CDR3 region has 15 residues. The V gene lost 6 bases and the J gene lost 3 bases, with 15 bases spanning the gap. CDR3 protein: CASRTRDSIYNEQFF. The DNA of the CDR3 is TGTGCCAGCAGAACTCGGGACTCAATCTACAATGAGCAGTTCTTC.

J is TRBJ2-7 and V is TRBV20-1; D not certain. V lost 0 bases to trimming and J lost 0 bases, with 9 bases between them. CDR3 length: 14 residues. The germline CDR1 and CDR2 sequences are DFQATT and SNEGSKA (reference sequence). The CDR3 sequence: CSARDTLSSYEQYF. In DNA form, the CDR3 reads TGCAGTGCTAGAGACACTTTGAGCTCCTACGAGCAGTACTTC.

V is TRBV6-6 and J is TRBJ2-3; D is unresolved. Germline CDR1 MNHNY, CDR2 SVGAGI (reference sequence). The V gene lost 2 bases and the J gene lost 4 bases, with 10 bases spanning the gap. The CDR3 totals 14 residues. The CDR3 sequence: CASSYNPHSDTQYF. CDR3 nucleotide sequence: TGTGCCAGCAGTTACAACCCCCACTCAGATACGCAGTATTTT.

This clonotype has at least ten counts. The CDR3 is CSVAQGAYGYTF. Written as DNA, the CDR3 is TGCAGCGTGGCTCAGGGGGCCTATGGCTACACCTTC. V and J are TRBV29-1 and TRBJ1-2, with 8 bases fitting TRBD1. The CDR3 is made up of 12 amino acids. The V and J ends lost 6 bases and 4 bases, in that order; junction bases with no gene match: 4. CDR1 and CDR2 (germline): SQVTM, ANQGSEA.

This clonotype has more than one count but fewer than ten. The chain carries TRBV11-2 and TRBJ1-5; D is perhaps TRBD1 (6 bases). Per the germline V gene, CDR1 is SGHAT and CDR2 is FQNNGV. V shed 3 bases and J shed 2 bases, with 11 bases lying between them. The CDR3 has 15 amino acids. CDR3 coding DNA: TGTGCCAGCAGCTTGTTCGGGGGCGGCAATCAGCCCCAGCATTTT. This translates into CASSLFGGGNQPQHF.

The chain uses TRBV12-3 or TRBV12-4 and TRBJ2-1; 7 bases match TRBD2. The junction had 8 bases not matched to a gene; V was cut back by 6 bases and J by 0 bases. This CDR3 is built from 16 residues. The chain's CDR3 is CASRPSSGSSYNEQFF. In DNA, the CDR3 is TGTGCCAGCAGGCCCTCTAGCGGCAGCTCCTACAATGAGCAGTTCTTC.

In this sample, this clonotype turned up a few times. The chain carries TRBV7-2 and TRBJ2-7; D gene unclear. Germline V gene lookup returns CDR1 SGHTA and CDR2 FQGNSA. V was cut by 0 bases and J by 4 bases, with 10 bases left in between. This CDR3 comprises 14 residues. CDR3 sequence: CASSLAVSGYEQYF. DNA of the CDR3: TGTGCCAGCAGCTTAGCGGTCTCAGGTTACGAGCAGTACTTC.

Many counts were recorded for this clonotype. The chain recombines TRBV7-9 with TRBJ2-7; weak D call: TRBD1 (6 bases). The CDR3 sequence is 14 residues long. The germline V gene has CDR1 SEHNR and CDR2 FQNEAQ (reference sequence). The ends were cut back, 4 bases at V and 2 bases at J, with 12 bases in the middle. This CDR3 is CASSSRGNPYEQYF. In nucleotides, the CDR3 is TGTGCCAGCAGCTCCAGGGGAAACCCCTACGAGCAGTACTTC.

This clonotype was counted a few times. V gene TRBV10-3 combines with J gene TRBJ2-1; D perhaps matches TRBD2 (6 bases). From germline, CDR1 is ENHRY and CDR2 SYGVKD. The V end lost 8 bases, the J end lost 4 bases, and 12 bases lay between the germline ends. This CDR3 comprises 13 residues. CDR3 protein: CAIGQGGYNEQFF. The CDR3 nucleotides are TGTGCCATCGGCCAGGGAGGATACAATGAGCAGTTCTTC.

This clonotype came up a few times. The chain has TRBV6-5 and TRBJ2-7; D is uncertain. Germline V gene data show CDR1 as MNHEY and CDR2 as SVGAGI. The CDR3 contains 16 residues. V shed 5 bases and J shed 0 bases, with 17 bases lying between them. The CDR3 spells CASSQSWTGFSYEQYF. CDR3 DNA sequence: TGTGCCAGCAGTCAATCCTGGACGGGCTTCTCCTACGAGCAGTACTTC.

This clonotype was detected many times. The genes are TRBV5-5 and TRBJ2-6, with D unclear. With 2 bases removed from V and 0 bases from J, the gap between germline ends came to 6 bases. The germline gives CDR1 SGHKS, CDR2 YYEKEE (reference sequence). The CDR3 has 15 residues. Written as DNA, the CDR3 is TGTGCCAGCAGCTTCCAAAGCTCTGGGGCCAACGTCCTGACTTTC. Translation: CASSFQSSGANVLTF.

There are a few counts of this clonotype. The chain carries TRBV28 and TRBJ2-7; TRBD1 matches 7 bases. Germline CDR1 and CDR2: MDHEN and SYDVKM. J was trimmed by 5 bases and V by 5 bases; bases with no gene match: 6. This CDR3 region has 13 residues. The CDR3 nucleotides read TGTGCCAGCAGTCTTGGACAGGTGCACGAGCAGTACTTC. It is translated as CASSLGQVHEQYF.